The T cell receptor beta chain described here comes from a study of blood T cell repertoires in COVID-19. Study-level background: Acute-phase and convalescent COVID-19 samples originated in the United States, Italy and Spain.

Trimming stripped 1 base from V and 1 base from J, with 18 bases between. From germline, CDR1 is SGDLS and CDR2 YYNGEE. This CDR3 has 18 amino acids. As originally analysed: Amplification of reference gene primers was used by the study to estimate nucleated cell counts. TCRdb keeps only in-frame clones here, not all; method: immunoSEQ multiplex PCR. D and trimming were read from the DNA, whereas the V and J calls and clone size are those reported in that table. The table has approximately 50,000 clones, around 87% seen once; the top ten hold about 5%. The TCR was taken from a human donor in a cohort sampled during active COVID-19. This rearrangement joins TRBV9 to TRBJ2-1; D not certain. Sequencing was carried out using peripheral blood. This chain's CDR3 is CASSVSPRLGESYNEQFF. The CDR3 coding sequence is TGTGCCAGCAGCGTATCCCCCCGTCTAGGAGAATCCTACAATGAGCAGTTCTTC.